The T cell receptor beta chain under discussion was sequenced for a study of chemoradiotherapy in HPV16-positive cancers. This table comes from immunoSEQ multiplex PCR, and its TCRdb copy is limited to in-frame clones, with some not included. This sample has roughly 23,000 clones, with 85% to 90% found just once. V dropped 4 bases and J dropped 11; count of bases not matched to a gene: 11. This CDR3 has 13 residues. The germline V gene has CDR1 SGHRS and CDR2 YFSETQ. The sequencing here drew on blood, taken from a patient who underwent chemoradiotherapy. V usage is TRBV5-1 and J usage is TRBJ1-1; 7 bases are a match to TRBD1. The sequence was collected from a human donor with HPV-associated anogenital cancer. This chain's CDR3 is CASSQTQGMWAFF. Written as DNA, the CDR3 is TGCGCCAGCAGCCAGACACAGGGGATGTGGGCTTTCTTT.